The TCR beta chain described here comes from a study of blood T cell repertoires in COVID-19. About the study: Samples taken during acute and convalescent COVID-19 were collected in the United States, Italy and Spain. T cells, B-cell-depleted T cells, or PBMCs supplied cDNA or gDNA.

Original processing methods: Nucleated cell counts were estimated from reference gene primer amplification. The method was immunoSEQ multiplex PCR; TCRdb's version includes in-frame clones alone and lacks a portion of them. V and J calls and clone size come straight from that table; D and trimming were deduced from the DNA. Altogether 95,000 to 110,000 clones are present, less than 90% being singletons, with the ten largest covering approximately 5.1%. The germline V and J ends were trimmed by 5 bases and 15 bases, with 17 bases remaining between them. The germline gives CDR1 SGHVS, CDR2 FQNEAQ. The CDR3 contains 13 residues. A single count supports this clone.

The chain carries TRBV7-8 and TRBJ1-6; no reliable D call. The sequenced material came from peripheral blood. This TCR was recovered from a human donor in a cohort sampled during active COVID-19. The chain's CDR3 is CASSRMGRTDLHF. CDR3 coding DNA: TGTGCCAGCAGCCGAATGGGCCGGACTGACCTCCACTTT.